This note documents a single T cell receptor beta chain sequence. This clone was detected only a few times. Its specific antigen is unknown. Per-nucleotide qualities are absent, and no much larger clonotype sits a single base away. These data belong to a study of tumor-infiltrating lymphocytes in localized non-small cell lung cancer (dated by TCRdb to the early 2020s). Regarding the complete study: Several histologies were represented in the cohort, which also included both smokers and never-smokers as well as patients whose samples were collected after neoadjuvant chemotherapy. From each patient came resected tumor tissue plus uninvolved lung tissue from that same patient, and the uninvolved lung tissue was described as non-adjacent to the tumor. TCR sequencing was one of several integrated assays, alongside flow cytometry, multiplex immunofluorescence, RNA-seq, exome sequencing and proteomics, applied to the same patients. The overall ICON cohort was composed of around 150 surgical patients with localized non-small cell lung cancer whose tumors were resected. The paired tumor versus uninvolved lung comparison of immunoSEQ T-cell fraction included some 50 patients.

The CDR3 numbers 11 residues from cysteine through phenylalanine. Only the CDR3 portion is preserved as DNA: 33 bases, with reading frame beginning at the first base. Based on the germline V gene (reference sequence), the CDR1 and CDR2 sequences are DFQATT and SNEGSKA. Cut back by 6 bases and 4 bases, the V and J ends lie 9 bases apart. The immunoSEQ assay used for TCR sequencing gave the T-cell fraction in both tumor and uninvolved lung tissue. As for the authors' bioinformatics: For survival analysis, patients were divided into high (upper tertile) and low (lower two tertiles) T-cell fraction groups, which were compared by log-rank test. A signed-rank test was used to check for differences in T-cell fraction between paired tumor and uninvolved lung. Drawn from immuneACCESS, this table holds only the in-frame rearrangements with V and J called that TCRdb kept. Clones are partly lost; checked studies trace under half to an unresolved V gene and leave the rest unexplained. V and J calls and clone size are given by that table; D and trimming were obtained from the DNA. The sample table shows about 5,500 clones, and around 81% are seen once. Roughly 10% of the sample is taken by the ten largest.

Patient enrollment in ICON started in the first half of 2016, and the final patient was enrolled in the second half of 2018. A subcohort of around 76 patients provided fresh tumor and matched uninvolved tissue for in-depth immune analyses, with TCR sequencing among those analyses. TCR sequencing was performed on DNA isolated from bulk tissue, without cell sorting. Beyond this particular receptor, the publication reports: TCR-derived T-cell fraction did not differ between the flow cytometry-defined immunotypes IM1 (good prognosis) and IM2 (poor prognosis). Higher T cell infiltration in tumors than in uninvolved lung tissue was supported by TCRbeta sequencing, consistent with immunofluorescence CD3 counts. Different pieces of the same tissue were used for different assays, so technical variation could not be separated from intratumor heterogeneity. Recurrence-free survival showed no association with tumor T-cell fraction from TCR sequencing (p = 0.61). Assay coverage differed among patients according to how much tissue was available, so only a subset of the cohort had TCR sequencing.

This sequence was found in a human donor with non-small cell lung cancer. Rearrangement joined TRBV20-1 to TRBJ2-5, with the D gene call left open. Material for sequencing was lung tumor tissue. The sequence in DNA is TGCAGTGCCCTGCGGCTAGAGACCCAGTACTTC. The encoded protein is CSALRLETQYF.